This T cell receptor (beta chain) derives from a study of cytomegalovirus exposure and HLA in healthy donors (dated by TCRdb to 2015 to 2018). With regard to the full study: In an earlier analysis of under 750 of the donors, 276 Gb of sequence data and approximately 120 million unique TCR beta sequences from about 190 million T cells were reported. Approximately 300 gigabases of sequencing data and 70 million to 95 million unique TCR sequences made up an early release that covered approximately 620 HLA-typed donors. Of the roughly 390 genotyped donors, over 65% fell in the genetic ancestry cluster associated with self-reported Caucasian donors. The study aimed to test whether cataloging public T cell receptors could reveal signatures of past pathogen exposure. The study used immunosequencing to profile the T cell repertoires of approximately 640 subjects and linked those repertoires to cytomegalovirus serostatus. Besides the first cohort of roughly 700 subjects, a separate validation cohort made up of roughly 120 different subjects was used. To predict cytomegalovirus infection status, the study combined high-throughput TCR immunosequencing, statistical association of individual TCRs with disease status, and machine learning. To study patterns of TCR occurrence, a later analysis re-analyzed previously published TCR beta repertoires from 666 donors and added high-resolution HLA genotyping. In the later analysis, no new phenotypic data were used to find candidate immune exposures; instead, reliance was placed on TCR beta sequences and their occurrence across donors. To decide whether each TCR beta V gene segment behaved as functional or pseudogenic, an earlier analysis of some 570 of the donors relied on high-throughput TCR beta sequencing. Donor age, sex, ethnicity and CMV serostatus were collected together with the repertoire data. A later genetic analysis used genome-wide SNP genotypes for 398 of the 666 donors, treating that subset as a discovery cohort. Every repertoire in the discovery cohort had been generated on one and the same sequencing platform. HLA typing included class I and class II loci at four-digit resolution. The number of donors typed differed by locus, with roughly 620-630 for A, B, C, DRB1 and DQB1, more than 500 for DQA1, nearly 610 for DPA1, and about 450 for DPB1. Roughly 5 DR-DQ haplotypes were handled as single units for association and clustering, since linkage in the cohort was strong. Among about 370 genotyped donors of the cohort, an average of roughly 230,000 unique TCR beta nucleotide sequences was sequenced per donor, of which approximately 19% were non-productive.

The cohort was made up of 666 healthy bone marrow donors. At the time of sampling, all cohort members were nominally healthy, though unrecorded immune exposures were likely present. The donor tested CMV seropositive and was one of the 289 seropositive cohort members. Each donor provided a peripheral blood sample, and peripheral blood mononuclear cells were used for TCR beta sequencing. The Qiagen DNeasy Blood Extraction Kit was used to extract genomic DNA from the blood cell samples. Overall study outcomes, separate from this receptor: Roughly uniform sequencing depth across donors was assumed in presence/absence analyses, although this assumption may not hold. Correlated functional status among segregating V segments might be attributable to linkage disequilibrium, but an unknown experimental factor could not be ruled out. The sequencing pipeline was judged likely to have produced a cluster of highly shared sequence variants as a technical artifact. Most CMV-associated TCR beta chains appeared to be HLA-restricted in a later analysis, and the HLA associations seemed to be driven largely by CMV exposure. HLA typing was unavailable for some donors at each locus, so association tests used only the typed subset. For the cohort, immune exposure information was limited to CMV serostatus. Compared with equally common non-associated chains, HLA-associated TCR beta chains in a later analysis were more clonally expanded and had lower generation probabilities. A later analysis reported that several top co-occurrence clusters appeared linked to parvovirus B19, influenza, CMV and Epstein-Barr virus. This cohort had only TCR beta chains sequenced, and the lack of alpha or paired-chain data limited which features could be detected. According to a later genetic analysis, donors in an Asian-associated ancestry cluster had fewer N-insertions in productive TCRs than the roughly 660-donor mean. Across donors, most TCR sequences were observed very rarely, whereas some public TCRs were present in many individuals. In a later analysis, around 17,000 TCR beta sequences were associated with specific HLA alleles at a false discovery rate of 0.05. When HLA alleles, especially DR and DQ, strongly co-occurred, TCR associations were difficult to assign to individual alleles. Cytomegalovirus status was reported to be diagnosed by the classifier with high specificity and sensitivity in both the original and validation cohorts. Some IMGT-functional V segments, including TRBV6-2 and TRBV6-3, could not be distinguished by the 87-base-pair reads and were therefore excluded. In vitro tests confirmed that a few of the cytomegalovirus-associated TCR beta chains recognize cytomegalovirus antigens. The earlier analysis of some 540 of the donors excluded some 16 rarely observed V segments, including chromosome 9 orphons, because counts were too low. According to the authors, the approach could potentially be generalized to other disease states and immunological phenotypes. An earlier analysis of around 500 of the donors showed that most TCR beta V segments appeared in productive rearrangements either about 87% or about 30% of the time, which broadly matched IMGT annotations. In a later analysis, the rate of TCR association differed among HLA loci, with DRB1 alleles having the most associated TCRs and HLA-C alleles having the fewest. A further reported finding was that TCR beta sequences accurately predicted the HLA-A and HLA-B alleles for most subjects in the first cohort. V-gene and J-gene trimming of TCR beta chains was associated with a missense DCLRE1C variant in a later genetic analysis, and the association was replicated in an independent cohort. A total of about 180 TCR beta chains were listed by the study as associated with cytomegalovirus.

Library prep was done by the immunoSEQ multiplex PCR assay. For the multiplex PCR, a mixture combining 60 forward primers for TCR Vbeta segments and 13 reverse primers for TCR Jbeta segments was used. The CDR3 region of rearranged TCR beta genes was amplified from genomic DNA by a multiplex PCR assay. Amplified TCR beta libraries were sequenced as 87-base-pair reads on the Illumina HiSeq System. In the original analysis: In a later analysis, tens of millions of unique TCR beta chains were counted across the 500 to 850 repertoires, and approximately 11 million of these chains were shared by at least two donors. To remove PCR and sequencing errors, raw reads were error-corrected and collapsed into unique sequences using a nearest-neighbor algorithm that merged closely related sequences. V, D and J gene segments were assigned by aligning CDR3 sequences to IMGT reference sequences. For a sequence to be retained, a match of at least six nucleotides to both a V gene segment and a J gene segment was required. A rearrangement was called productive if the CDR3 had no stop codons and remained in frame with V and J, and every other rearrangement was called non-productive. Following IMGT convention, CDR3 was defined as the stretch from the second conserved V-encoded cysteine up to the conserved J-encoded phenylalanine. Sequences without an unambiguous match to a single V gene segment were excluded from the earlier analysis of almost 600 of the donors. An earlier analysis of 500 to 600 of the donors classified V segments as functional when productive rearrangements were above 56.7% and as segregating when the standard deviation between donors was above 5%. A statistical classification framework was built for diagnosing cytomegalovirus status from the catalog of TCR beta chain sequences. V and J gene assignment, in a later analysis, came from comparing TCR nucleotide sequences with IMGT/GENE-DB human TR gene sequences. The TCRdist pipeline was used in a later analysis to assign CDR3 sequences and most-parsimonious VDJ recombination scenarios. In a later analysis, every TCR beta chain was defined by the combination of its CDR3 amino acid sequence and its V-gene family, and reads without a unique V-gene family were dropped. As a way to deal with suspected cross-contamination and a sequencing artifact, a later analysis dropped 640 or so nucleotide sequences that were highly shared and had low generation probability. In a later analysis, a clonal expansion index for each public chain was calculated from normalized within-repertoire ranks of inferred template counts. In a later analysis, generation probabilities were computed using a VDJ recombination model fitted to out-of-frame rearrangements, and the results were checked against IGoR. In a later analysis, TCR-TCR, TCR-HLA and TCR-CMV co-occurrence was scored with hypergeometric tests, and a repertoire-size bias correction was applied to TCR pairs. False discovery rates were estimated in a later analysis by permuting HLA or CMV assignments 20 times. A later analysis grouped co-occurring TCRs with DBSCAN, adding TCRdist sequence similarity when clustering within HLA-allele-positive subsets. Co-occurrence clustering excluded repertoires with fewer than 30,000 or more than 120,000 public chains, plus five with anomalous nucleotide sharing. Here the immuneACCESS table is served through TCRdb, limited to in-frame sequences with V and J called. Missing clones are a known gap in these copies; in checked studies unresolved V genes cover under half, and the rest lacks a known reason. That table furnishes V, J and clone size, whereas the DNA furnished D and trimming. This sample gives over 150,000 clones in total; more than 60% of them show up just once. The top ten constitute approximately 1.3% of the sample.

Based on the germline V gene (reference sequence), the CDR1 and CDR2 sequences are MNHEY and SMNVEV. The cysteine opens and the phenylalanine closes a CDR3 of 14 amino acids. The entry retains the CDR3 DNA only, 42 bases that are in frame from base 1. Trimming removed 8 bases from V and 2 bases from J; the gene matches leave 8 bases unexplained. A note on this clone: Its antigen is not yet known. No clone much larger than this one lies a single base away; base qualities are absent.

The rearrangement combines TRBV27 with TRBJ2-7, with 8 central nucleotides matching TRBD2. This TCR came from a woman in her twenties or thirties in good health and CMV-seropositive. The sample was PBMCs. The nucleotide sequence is TGTGCCAGCCGCCCGGGAGGGACTACCTACGAGCAGTACTTC. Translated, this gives CASRPGGTTYEQYF.